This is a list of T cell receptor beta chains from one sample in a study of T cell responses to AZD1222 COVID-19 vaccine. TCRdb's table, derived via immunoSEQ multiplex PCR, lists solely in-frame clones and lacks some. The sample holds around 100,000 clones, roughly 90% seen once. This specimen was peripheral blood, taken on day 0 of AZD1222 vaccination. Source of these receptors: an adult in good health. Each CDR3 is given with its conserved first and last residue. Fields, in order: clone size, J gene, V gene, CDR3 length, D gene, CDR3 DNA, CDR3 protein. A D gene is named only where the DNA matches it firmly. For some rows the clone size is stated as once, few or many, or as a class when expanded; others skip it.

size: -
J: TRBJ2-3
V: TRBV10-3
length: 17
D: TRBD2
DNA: TGTGCCATCAGTGAGGCGTGGATTAGCGGGAACACAGATACGCAGTATTTT
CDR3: CAISEAWISGNTDTQYF

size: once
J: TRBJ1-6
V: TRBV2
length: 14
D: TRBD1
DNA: TGTGCCAGCAGTCGGGACAGGGTTAATTCACCCCTCCACTTT
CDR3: CASSRDRVNSPLHF

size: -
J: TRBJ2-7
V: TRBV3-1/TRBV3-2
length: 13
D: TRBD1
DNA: TGTGCCAGCAGCTTCGGACAGGGTGACGAGCAGTACTTC
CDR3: CASSFGQGDEQYF

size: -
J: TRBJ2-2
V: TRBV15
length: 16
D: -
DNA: TGTGCCACCACTCCAGGAGGGTCCCGTAGAACCGGGGAGCTGTTTTTT
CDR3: CATTPGGSRRTGELFF

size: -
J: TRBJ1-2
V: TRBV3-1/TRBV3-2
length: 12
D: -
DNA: TGTGCCAGCAGCCACGGTGGGAAAGGCTACACCTTC
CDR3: CASSHGGKGYTF

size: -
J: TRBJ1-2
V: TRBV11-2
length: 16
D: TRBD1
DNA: TGTGCCAGCAGCTCGGGCGGCCGGACAGGGGTCTATGGCTACACCTTC
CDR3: CASSSGGRTGVYGYTF

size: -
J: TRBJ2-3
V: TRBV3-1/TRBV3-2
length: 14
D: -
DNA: TGTGCCAGCAGCCAAGATACAAGCACAGATACGCAGTATTTT
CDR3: CASSQDTSTDTQYF

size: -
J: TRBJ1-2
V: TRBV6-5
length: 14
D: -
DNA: TGTGCCAGCAGCGCCGGGGGGAGGTACTATGGCTACACCTTC
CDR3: CASSAGGRYYGYTF

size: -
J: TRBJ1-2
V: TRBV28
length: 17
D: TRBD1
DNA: TGTGCCAGCAGTCTTACAGGGGGCTATTTAGGAAGCTATGGCTACACCTTC
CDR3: CASSLTGGYLGSYGYTF

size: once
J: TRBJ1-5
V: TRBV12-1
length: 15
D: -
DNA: TGTGCCAGCAGCTTTGGCGGCGCCGGCAATCAGCCCCAGCATTTT
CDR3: CASSFGGAGNQPQHF